These T cell receptor beta chains were read from a single sample in a study of blood T cell repertoires in COVID-19. This table comes from immunoSEQ multiplex PCR, and its TCRdb copy is limited to in-frame clones, with some not included. The sample records approximately 220,000 clones, 85% to 90% being singletons. Material: PBMCs or T cells enriched from blood (not recorded which). These receptors were obtained from a woman in her twenties or thirties with acute COVID-19. Each CDR3 is given with its conserved first and last residue. Fields, in order: CDR3 protein, CDR3 DNA, V gene, J gene, clone size, D gene. D genes are given only for firm matches. Size is omitted from some rows. Given values are once, few, many or a class for expanded clones.

CDR3: CASSVSTGTGRMNTEAFF
DNA: TGTGCCAGCAGCGTGAGCACCGGGACAGGGAGGATGAACACTGAAGCTTTCTTT
V: TRBV9
J: TRBJ1-1
size: -
D: TRBD1

CDR3: CASSHRGNQPQHF
DNA: TGTGCCAGCAGTCACAGGGGAAATCAGCCCCAGCATTTT
V: TRBV27
J: TRBJ1-5
size: -
D: TRBD1

CDR3: CASSRLWPLEQYF
DNA: TGTGCCAGCAGCCGCCTTTGGCCTCTCGAGCAGTACTTC
V: TRBV13
J: TRBJ2-7
size: once
D: -

CDR3: CASSPWTSGGRTDTQYF
DNA: TGTGCCAGCAGCCCGTGGACTAGCGGGGGGCGTACAGATACGCAGTATTTT
V: TRBV11-2
J: TRBJ2-3
size: -
D: TRBD2

CDR3: CASSSGQDYNEQFF
DNA: TGTGCCAGCAGCTCGGGACAGGATTACAATGAGCAGTTCTTC
V: TRBV13
J: TRBJ2-1
size: -
D: TRBD1

CDR3: CASSLLGTSGSVGETQYF
DNA: TGCGCCAGCAGCTTGTTAGGGACTAGCGGGAGTGTAGGTGAGACCCAGTACTTC
V: TRBV5-1
J: TRBJ2-5
size: -
D: TRBD2

CDR3: CASSVEGAPGPGSEQYF
DNA: TGTGCCAGCAGCGTAGAAGGGGCCCCCGGGCCAGGCTCCGAGCAGTACTTC
V: TRBV9
J: TRBJ2-7
size: -
D: -

CDR3: CASSDPVGDGYTF
DNA: TGCGCCAGCAGTGACCCCGTCGGAGATGGCTACACCTTC
V: TRBV10-2
J: TRBJ1-2
size: -
D: -

CDR3: CASSIVPSGGPYEQYF
DNA: TGTGCCAGTAGTATAGTGCCTAGCGGGGGACCCTACGAGCAGTACTTC
V: TRBV19
J: TRBJ2-7
size: -
D: TRBD2

CDR3: CASSMNRFTEAFF
DNA: TGTGCCAGTAGTATGAACAGGTTCACTGAAGCTTTCTTT
V: TRBV19
J: TRBJ1-1
size: -
D: -

CDR3: CAWSARTGYTF
DNA: TGTGCCTGGAGTGCGCGGACAGGCTACACCTTC
V: TRBV30
J: TRBJ1-2
size: -
D: -

CDR3: CASSPGLAGGGETQYF
DNA: TGTGCCAGTAGTCCGGGACTAGCGGGGGGTGGAGAGACCCAGTACTTC
V: TRBV19
J: TRBJ2-5
size: few
D: TRBD2

CDR3: CASSWTSGGYNEQFF
DNA: TGTGCCAGCAGTTGGACTAGCGGGGGATACAATGAGCAGTTCTTC
V: TRBV6-2/TRBV6-3
J: TRBJ2-1
size: -
D: TRBD2

CDR3: CASSLGQGRDEQYF
DNA: TGTGCCAGCAGCTTAGGACAGGGGCGAGACGAGCAGTACTTC
V: TRBV7-2
J: TRBJ2-7
size: -
D: TRBD1

CDR3: CATRERLGELFF
DNA: TGTGCCACAAGGGAGAGACTCGGGGAGCTGTTTTTT
V: TRBV3-1/TRBV3-2
J: TRBJ2-2
size: -
D: -

CDR3: CASSLWRRKGTEAFF
DNA: TGTGCCAGCAGCTTATGGCGCAGGAAAGGCACTGAAGCTTTCTTT
V: TRBV7-8
J: TRBJ1-1
size: -
D: -

CDR3: CASSLDSGFRNEQFF
DNA: TGCGCCAGCAGCTTGGATTCGGGGTTTAGGAATGAGCAGTTCTTC
V: TRBV5-1
J: TRBJ2-1
size: -
D: -

CDR3: CAIKNSDSNTEAFF
DNA: TGTGCCATCAAAAATTCTGACAGCAACACTGAAGCTTTCTTT
V: TRBV10-3
J: TRBJ1-1
size: -
D: -

CDR3: CASSSQTGYQETQYF
DNA: TGTGCCAGCAGTTCCCAAACAGGGTACCAAGAGACCCAGTACTTC
V: TRBV24-1
J: TRBJ2-5
size: -
D: -

CDR3: CASSRFGGPASLDEQFF
DNA: TGTGCCAGCAGCCGTTTCGGGGGTCCAGCCTCTTTGGATGAGCAGTTCTTC
V: TRBV11-3
J: TRBJ2-1
size: -
D: -

CDR3: CSVQGILTNEQFF
DNA: TGCAGCGTCCAGGGAATTTTGACCAATGAGCAGTTCTTC
V: TRBV29-1
J: TRBJ2-1
size: once
D: -

CDR3: CASSSAGLGYTF
DNA: TGTGCCAGCAGTTCCGCCGGTCTTGGCTACACCTTC
V: TRBV12-3/TRBV12-4
J: TRBJ1-2
size: -
D: -

CDR3: CAIDRSSGNTIYF
DNA: TGTGCCATCGACAGGAGCTCTGGAAACACCATATATTTT
V: TRBV7-9
J: TRBJ1-3
size: once
D: -

CDR3: CASSIWGQGLSKPQHF
DNA: TGTGCCAGTAGTATATGGGGACAGGGGTTATCGAAGCCCCAGCATTTT
V: TRBV19
J: TRBJ1-5
size: -
D: TRBD1

CDR3: CASSVQGATDTQYF
DNA: TGTGCCAGCAGCGTACAGGGGGCTACAGATACGCAGTATTTT
V: TRBV5-5
J: TRBJ2-3
size: -
D: TRBD1

CDR3: CASSLGLAGGLGANVLTF
DNA: TGTGCCAGCAGTTTAGGACTAGCGGGGGGGCTTGGGGCCAACGTCCTGACTTTC
V: TRBV27
J: TRBJ2-6
size: -
D: TRBD2